This T cell receptor (beta chain) appears in the sequencing data of a study of blood T cell repertoires in COVID-19. As handled by the study authors: Scientists estimated how many nucleated cells there were by amplifying reference gene primers. Only in-frame clones appear in the TCRdb table, and some are missing; sequencing was by immunoSEQ multiplex PCR. V and J calls and clone size are those listed in that table; D and trimming were worked out from the DNA. The data contain 60,000 or so clones, 80% to 90% of them singletons. This clone is a singleton in its sample. The origin of this receptor is a man in his sixties with acute or convalescent COVID-19. Sequencing used peripheral blood.

CDR3 residues: CASSYSAVNTEAFF. The CDR3 bases are TGTGCCAGCAGTTACTCCGCAGTGAACACTGAAGCTTTCTTT. V usage is TRBV6-2 or TRBV6-3 and J usage is TRBJ1-1; D not certain. Trimming stripped 0 bases from V and 0 bases from J, with 5 bases between. Germline CDR1 MNHEY, CDR2 SVGEGT. The CDR3 spans 14 residues.